Below are 8 T cell receptor beta chains sequenced from a single sample in a study of human T cells and chemical hapten exposure. One entry per CDR3 protein, called by TCRdb with MiXCR from the RACE reads. The sample consists of some 91,000 distinct CDR3 sequences, around 12% of them appearing once. Indicated time point: patch test 1, 2 weeks after DPC sensitization. The treatment is: therapeutic diphenylcyclopropenone sensitization with weekly scalp DPC. Here the sequenced sample was whole blood, taken in connection with sensitization to the hapten diphenylcyclopropenone (DPC). These receptors all come from a woman between 40 and 50 years old with alopecia areata. Some clones in this sample may be carry-over from other donors' samples.

The rearrangement joins TRBV6-5 to TRBJ1-1; D ambiguous. From germline, CDR1 is MNHEY and CDR2 SVGAGI. This CDR3 is 13 amino acids long. Trimming left V 7 bases short and J 6 bases short, with 15 bases between. The CDR3 protein is CASKILGRPEAFF. The CDR3 region has the DNA TGTGCCAGCAAAATACTAGGACGGCCTGAAGCTTTCTTT.

This rearrangement joins TRBV4-2 to TRBJ2-7; D is possibly TRBD1 (6 bases). The V gene's germline CDR1 is LGHNA and CDR2 YNFKEQ. V was cut by 1 base and J by 3 bases, with 10 bases left in between. This CDR3 contains 14 residues. CDR3: CASSQAGAGYEQYF. The CDR3 nucleotides are TGTGCCAGCAGCCAAGCAGGGGCTGGCTACGAGCAGTACTTC.

A few counts support this clonotype. Compared with germline, one end of the junction differs, possibly owing to a read error. J is TRBJ2-1 and V is TRBV7-7; D remains ambiguous. There are 15 residues in the CDR3. Germline CDR1 and CDR2: SSHAT and FNYEAQ (reference sequence). The CDR3 spells CASSFDTSSYNEQFF. The CDR3 DNA reads TGTGCTAGCAGCTTTGACACGAGCTCCTACAATGAGCAGTTCTTC.

This clonotype was seen ten or more times. DNA of the CDR3: TGTGCCAGCAGCCCCCGGGGCAGCGGGGGACGCACAGATACGCAGTATTTT. Translating gives CASSPRGSGGRTDTQYF. J is TRBJ2-3 and V is TRBV4-2, with TRBD2 identical over 8 bases. Germline CDR1 LGHNA, CDR2 YNFKEQ. The CDR3 totals 17 residues. Losses at the gene ends were 4 bases for V and 1 base for J; bases not matched to a gene: 10.

This chain links TRBV29-1 with TRBJ2-1; TRBD2 might be the D (6 bases). The CDR3 covers 16 residues. Germline V gene lookup returns CDR1 SQVTM and CDR2 ANQGSEA. Trimming pared 3 bases from V and 0 bases from J, leaving 15 bases between. CDR3 in DNA: TGCAGCGTTGATCCTAGCGCGTCGAGCTCCTACAATGAGCAGTTCTTC. Residues: CSVDPSASSSYNEQFF.

The chain is built from TRBV29-1 and TRBJ2-2; D gene ambiguous. Trimming removed 1 base from V and 0 bases from J, with 9 bases in between. The germline gives CDR1 SQVTM, CDR2 ANQGSEA. This CDR3 contains 15 residues. The CDR3 nucleotides read TGCAGCGTTGAAGCAGGAGACGCGAACACCGGGGAGCTGTTTTTT. It specifies CSVEAGDANTGELFF.

This clonotype was counted many times. The chain recombines TRBV7-3 with TRBJ2-1; D possibly matches TRBD1 or TRBD2 (5 bases each). Germline V gene lookup returns CDR1 SGHTA and CDR2 FQGTGA. The V gene lost 3 bases and the J gene lost 10 bases, with 10 bases spanning the gap. The CDR3 totals 12 residues. CDR3 nucleotide sequence: TGTGCCAGCAGCTTCCCAGGGAGCGAGCAGTTCTTC. As protein: CASSFPGSEQFF.

This clonotype has just a few counts. The rearrangement uses TRBV30 and TRBJ2-1, with no clear D. The V gene lost 0 bases and the J gene lost 0 bases, with 12 bases spanning the gap. The V gene's germline CDR1 is GTSNPN and CDR2 SVGIG (reference sequence). The CDR3 is 16 residues long. CDR3 residues: CAWSVIGPNSYNEQFF. DNA for the CDR3: TGTGCCTGGAGTGTAATCGGACCGAACTCCTACAATGAGCAGTTCTTC.